This T cell receptor beta chain was sequenced in a study of blood T cell repertoires in COVID-19. Background on the study: Some COVID-19 samples were acute and others convalescent; all came from the United States, Italy and Spain. The analysed material was cDNA or gDNA that came from T cells, B-cell-depleted T cells, or PBMCs.

In the authors' methods: Amplifying reference gene primers gave estimates of nucleated cell counts. The repertoire was sequenced with immunoSEQ multiplex PCR; TCRdb's copy has only in-frame clones and lacks some. Clonal size and the V and J genes are those of that table, whereas D and trimming came from the DNA. The sample contains about 62,000 clones, 79% of which appear only once. Sequencing used peripheral blood. The clonotype was recovered from an elderly woman with active or convalescent COVID-19.

CDR3 nucleotide sequence: TGTGCCAGCAGAAGAGGGCTGCGGGAGACCCAGTACTTC. Protein sequence: CASRRGLRETQYF. The chain is built from TRBV6-5 and TRBJ2-5, with D perhaps TRBD2 (5 bases). V was trimmed by 6 bases and J by 5 bases, leaving 13 bases between them. The germline gives CDR1 MNHEY, CDR2 SVGAGI. This CDR3 has 13 residues.